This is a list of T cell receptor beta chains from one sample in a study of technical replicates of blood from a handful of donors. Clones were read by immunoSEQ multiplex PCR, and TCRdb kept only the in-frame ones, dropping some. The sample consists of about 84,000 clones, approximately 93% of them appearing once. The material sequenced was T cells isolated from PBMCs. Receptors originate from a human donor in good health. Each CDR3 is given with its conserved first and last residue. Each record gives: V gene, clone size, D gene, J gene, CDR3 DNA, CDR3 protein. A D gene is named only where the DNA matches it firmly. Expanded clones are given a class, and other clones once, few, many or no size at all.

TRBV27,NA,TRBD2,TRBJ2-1,TGTGCCAGCAGTTTTATAATAAGCGGGAGAAGGGGTGAGCAGTTCTTC,CASSFIISGRRGEQFF
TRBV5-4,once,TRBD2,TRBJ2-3,TGTGCCAGCAGTGCAGGACTAGCAGCCCTTCTTCTTACAGATACGCAGTATTTT,CASSAGLAALLLTDTQYF
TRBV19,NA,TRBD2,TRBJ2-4,TGTGCCAGTAGTCCCGACGGGGGGACCATAGCCAAAAACATTCAGTACTTC,CASSPDGGTIAKNIQYF
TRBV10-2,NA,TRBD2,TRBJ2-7,TGCGCCAGCACCGGGGTCGGGAGGACTTACGAGCAGTACTTC,CASTGVGRTYEQYF
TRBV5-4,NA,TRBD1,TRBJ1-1,TGTGCCAGCAGCTTGCTATCTTGGGACAGGGGTTCGGCTTTCTTT,CASSLLSWDRGSAFF
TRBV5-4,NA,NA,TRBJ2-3,TGTGCCAGCAGCTATGGACAGAACATCAGAGAGGATACGCAGTATTTT,CASSYGQNIREDTQYF
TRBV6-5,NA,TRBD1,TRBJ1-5,TGTGCCAGCAGTCAGGGGGCTGGTCAGCCCCAGCATTTT,CASSQGAGQPQHF
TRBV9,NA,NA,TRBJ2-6,TGTGCCAGCAGCTCCCGTGGTGAGGCCTGGGCCAACGTCCTGACTTTC,CASSSRGEAWANVLTF
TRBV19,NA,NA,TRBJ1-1,TGTGCCAGTCGGCGGGGTTTGGTGAACACTGAAGCTTTCTTT,CASRRGLVNTEAFF
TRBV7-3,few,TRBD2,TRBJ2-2,TGTGCCAGCAGCCCTAGCGGGGGGGGCACCGGGGAGCTGTTTTTT,CASSPSGGGTGELFF
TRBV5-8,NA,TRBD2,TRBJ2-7,TGTGCCAGCAGCTTGGCGGCGGGGGTAGCCTACGAGCAGTACTTC,CASSLAAGVAYEQYF
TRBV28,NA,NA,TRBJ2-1,TGTGCCAGCAGTTTAAGGGGGGGCGAGAAAGGGTACAATGAGCAGTTCTTC,CASSLRGGEKGYNEQFF
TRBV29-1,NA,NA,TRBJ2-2,TGCAGCGCTCTGGACAGTTACACCGGGGAGCTGTTTTTT,CSALDSYTGELFF
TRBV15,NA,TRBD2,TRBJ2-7,TGTGCCACCAGCAATACCCCGGGACTAGGGTCTTACGAGCAGTACTTC,CATSNTPGLGSYEQYF
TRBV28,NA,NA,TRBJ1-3,TGTGCCAGCAGTTTTCTGGGAAACACCATATATTTT,CASSFLGNTIYF
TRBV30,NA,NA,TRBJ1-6,TGTGCCTGGAGTGGGCCCTTCTCACCCCTCCACTTT,CAWSGPFSPLHF
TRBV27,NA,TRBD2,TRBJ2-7,TGTGCCAGCACCCAAATAGCGGGGTCCTACGAGCAGTACTTC,CASTQIAGSYEQYF
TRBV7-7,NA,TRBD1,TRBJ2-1,TGTGCTAGCAGCTTAGGGGACAGCTCCTACAATGAGCAGTTCTTC,CASSLGDSSYNEQFF
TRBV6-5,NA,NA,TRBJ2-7,TGTGCCAGCAGTTATAAGGGGCAAGGCGAGCAGTACTTC,CASSYKGQGEQYF
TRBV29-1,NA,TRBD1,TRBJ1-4,TGCAGCGTGAGCATTCGGGACAGGGAAGAAAAACTGTTTTTT,CSVSIRDREEKLFF
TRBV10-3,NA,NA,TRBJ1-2,TGTGCCATCAGCGACCTGGACACAAACTATGGCTACACCTTC,CAISDLDTNYGYTF
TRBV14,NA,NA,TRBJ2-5,TGTGCCAGCAGCCAAGGGACAGCCTGGGGCCAAGAGACCCAGTACTTC,CASSQGTAWGQETQYF
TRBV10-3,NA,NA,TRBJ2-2,TGTGCCATCAGTGATGTGCTCCAACTGGTCACCGGGGAGCTGTTTTTT,CAISDVLQLVTGELFF
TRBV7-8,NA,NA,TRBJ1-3,TGTGCCAGCAGCTTAGTAGCGGCAGGGAGCTCTGGAAACACCATATATTTT,CASSLVAAGSSGNTIYF
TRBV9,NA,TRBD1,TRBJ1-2,TGTGCCAGCAGCGGCCCCGGGACAGCACACTATGGCTACACCTTC,CASSGPGTAHYGYTF
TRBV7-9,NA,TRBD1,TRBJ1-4,TGTGCCAGCAGCTCCACTCTTACACAGGGGGCAGAAAAACTGTTTTTT,CASSSTLTQGAEKLFF
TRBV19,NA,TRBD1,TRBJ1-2,TGTGCCAGTATCCCCAGCCAGGGGGCTCATTACGGCTACACCTTC,CASIPSQGAHYGYTF
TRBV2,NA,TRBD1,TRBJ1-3,TGTGCCAGCAGGACCGGGACAGGGGCTGGAAACACCATATATTTT,CASRTGTGAGNTIYF
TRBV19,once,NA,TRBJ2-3,TGTGCCAGTAGTATAGGTCTCGGCACAGATACGCAGTATTTT,CASSIGLGTDTQYF
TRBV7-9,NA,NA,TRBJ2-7,TGTGCCAGCAGTAATTACGAGCAGTACTTC,CASSNYEQYF
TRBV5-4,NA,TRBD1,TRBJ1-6,TGTGCCAGCAGCTGGGACAGGGGCGCCCATAATTCACCCCTCCACTTT,CASSWDRGAHNSPLHF
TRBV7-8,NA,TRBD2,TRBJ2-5,TGTGCCAGCAGCTTAGAGAGCGGGGAAGAGACCCAGTACTTC,CASSLESGEETQYF
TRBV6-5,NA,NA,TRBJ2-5,TGTGCCAGCAGTTACTCTGTCCAGGGCGGCGAGACCCAGTACTTC,CASSYSVQGGETQYF
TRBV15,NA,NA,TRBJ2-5,TGTGCCACCAGCTTAGACTTAGAAGAGACCCAGTACTTC,CATSLDLEETQYF
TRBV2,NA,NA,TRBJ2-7,TGTGCCAGCAAAGACAGTCGCTACGAGCAGTACTTC,CASKDSRYEQYF
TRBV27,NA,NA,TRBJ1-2,TGTGCCAGCAGTTTAGGACAGCACTATGGCTACACCTTC,CASSLGQHYGYTF
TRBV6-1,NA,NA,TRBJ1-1,TGTGCCAGCAGTGAAGCGCGGGTGAACACTGAAGCTTTCTTT,CASSEARVNTEAFF
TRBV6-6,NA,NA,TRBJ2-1,TGTGCCAGCAGATCCACTTTTTCCCAGGGGCACAATGAGCAGTTCTTC,CASRSTFSQGHNEQFF
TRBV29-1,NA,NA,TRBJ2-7,TGCAGCGCCGCGGGACAGTCCTACGAGCAGTACTTC,CSAAGQSYEQYF
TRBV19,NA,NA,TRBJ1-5,TGTGCCAGCCGGCTTCTCCAGGGGTCGACATCACGGCCCCAGCATTTT,CASRLLQGSTSRPQHF
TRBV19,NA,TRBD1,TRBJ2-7,TGTGCCACCACCCCGGGACAGGGGTACGAGCAGTACTTC,CATTPGQGYEQYF
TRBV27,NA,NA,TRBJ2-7,TGTGCCAGCAGTCCATCAGGGAAGCCCCAGCAGTACTTC,CASSPSGKPQQYF
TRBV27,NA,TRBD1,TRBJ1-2,TGTGCCAGCAGTTTACGAAACAGGGGTGGCTACACCTTC,CASSLRNRGGYTF
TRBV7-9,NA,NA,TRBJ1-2,TGTGCCAGCAGTTACCGGGGTGGTAGCGGCTACACCTTC,CASSYRGGSGYTF
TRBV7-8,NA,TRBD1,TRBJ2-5,TGTGCCAGCAGCTCTCCAAGGGGGACAGGGATTGGGAAAGGCGAGACCCAGTACTTC,CASSSPRGTGIGKGETQYF
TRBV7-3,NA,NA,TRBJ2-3,TGTGCCAGCAGCTTAACCTCCTCAGATACGCAGTATTTT,CASSLTSSDTQYF
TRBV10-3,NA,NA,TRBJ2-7,TGTGCCATCAGCCCCGGGGTCAGGGGCTACGAGCAGTACTTC,CAISPGVRGYEQYF
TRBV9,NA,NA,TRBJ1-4,TGTGCCAGCAGCGTAGGGTCCGTGGGGGCGCCGGAAAAACTGTTTTTT,CASSVGSVGAPEKLFF
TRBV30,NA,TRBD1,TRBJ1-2,TGTGCCTGGAGTTACCGGGACAGGGAGTATTATGGCTACACCTTC,CAWSYRDREYYGYTF
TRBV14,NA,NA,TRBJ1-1,TGTGCCAGCAGCCAAGTACTCTCTGAAGCTTTCTTT,CASSQVLSEAFF
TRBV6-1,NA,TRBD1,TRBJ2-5,TGTGCCAGCAGTGGTGGGAAAGGGGGCGCGTGGGAGACCCAGTACTTC,CASSGGKGGAWETQYF
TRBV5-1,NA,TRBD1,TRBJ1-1,TGCGCCAGCAGCTCGGGACAGGGTAGGGCTGAAGCTTTCTTT,CASSSGQGRAEAFF
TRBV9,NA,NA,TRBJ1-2,TGTGCCAGCAGCCCTAGGATCGACAACTATGGCTACACCTTC,CASSPRIDNYGYTF
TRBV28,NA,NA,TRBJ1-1,TGTGCCAGCAGACAAGGGGTTAACACTGAAGCTTTCTTT,CASRQGVNTEAFF
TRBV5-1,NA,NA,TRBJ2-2,TGCGCCAGCAGCGCTGTTCCCCAGGGGTTCCCGAACACCGGGGAGCTGTTTTTT,CASSAVPQGFPNTGELFF
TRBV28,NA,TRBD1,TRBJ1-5,TGTGCCAGCAGCCTTCAGGGGGCCCCTAATCAGCCCCAGCATTTT,CASSLQGAPNQPQHF
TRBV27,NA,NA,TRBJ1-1,TGTGCCAGCAGTACCCTCCCTTTGCGGGATGCCACTGAAGCTTTCTTT,CASSTLPLRDATEAFF
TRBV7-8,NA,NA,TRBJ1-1,TGTGCCAGCACCGGAGGGACGCACACTGAAGCTTTCTTT,CASTGGTHTEAFF
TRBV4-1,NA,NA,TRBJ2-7,TGCGCCAGCAGCCAAGCAGATTTGGCAGTAATCTACGAGCAGTACTTC,CASSQADLAVIYEQYF
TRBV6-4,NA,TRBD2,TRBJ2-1,TGTGCCAGCAGTGACTCACTAGCGGGCTACAATGAGCAGTTCTTC,CASSDSLAGYNEQFF